The 7 T cell receptor beta chains below were found in one sample sequenced in a study of long-term antiretroviral therapy in people with HIV. Researchers report immunoSEQ v3.0 was run at survey level. Sequencing was performed with immunoSEQ multiplex PCR; in TCRdb, only in-frame clones are kept and a portion is missing. The profile covers fewer than 40,000 clones, with roughly nine tenths appearing a single time and 4% taken by the ten largest. Sequences were derived from unsorted PBMCs, sampled 1.2 years after starting antiretroviral therapy. The origin of the receptors is a woman aged 50 to 60 with HIV.

The genes are TRBV7-9 and TRBJ2-5, with unresolved D. Germline V gives CDR1 SEHNR, CDR2 FQNEAQ (reference sequence). Trimming shortened V by 0 bases and J by 1 base, and 3 bases separated the two germline ends. There are 13 residues in the CDR3. The CDR3 loop is CASSLAPQETQYF. The CDR3 coding sequence is TGTGCCAGCAGCTTAGCGCCCCAAGAGACCCAGTACTTC.

The rearrangement uses TRBV11-2 and TRBJ1-1, with D uncertain. CDR1 is SGHAT, CDR2 FQNNGV, per germline. Trimming left V 1 base short and J 0 bases short, with 3 bases between. This CDR3 has 13 residues. The CDR3 protein is CASSLGVNTEAFF. CDR3 DNA sequence: TGTGCCAGCAGCTTAGGAGTGAACACTGAAGCTTTCTTT.

This rearrangement joins TRBV4-1 to TRBJ2-2; D is perhaps TRBD1 or TRBD2 (5 bases each). The CDR3 sequence is 16 residues long. The germline CDR1 and CDR2 sequences are MGHRA and YSYEKL. Between the trimmed V and J ends, which lost 0 bases and 7 bases, there was a span of 15 bases. The CDR3 bases are TGCGCCAGCAGCCAAGATAGTTCGTGGGGGTTCGGGGAGCTGTTTTTT. Amino acids: CASSQDSSWGFGELFF.

J is TRBJ1-1 and V is TRBV18; TRBD1 agrees at 7 bases. The CDR3 is 15 amino acids. Losses at the gene ends were 6 bases for V and 0 bases for J; bases not matched to a gene: 7. The germline V gene encodes CDR1 KGHSH and CDR2 LQKENI. CDR3 residues: CASSSRGDMNTEAFF. The CDR3 coding sequence is TGTGCCAGCTCGTCCAGGGGGGATATGAACACTGAAGCTTTCTTT.

This chain links TRBV12-5 with TRBJ2-2; unclear D gene. Germline V CDR1 and CDR2: LGHNT, FRNRAP. Trimming left V 2 bases short and J 4 bases short, with 14 bases between. This CDR3 has 16 amino acids. CDR3 loop: CASGLPPSLPTGELFF. Here the CDR3 DNA reads TGTGCTAGTGGTTTGCCTCCTAGTCTTCCCACCGGGGAGCTGTTTTTT.

The chain joins TRBV7-2 to TRBJ1-6; TRBD1 agrees at 7 bases. CDR1 is SGHTA, CDR2 FQGNSA, per germline. Trimming cost V 5 bases and J 6 bases; bases outside gene matches: 7. The CDR3 extends over 15 amino acids. CDR3 bases: TGTGCCAGCAGCGTGCGACAGGGAGGTAATTCACCCCTCCACTTT. This translates into CASSVRQGGNSPLHF.

This chain links TRBV4-2 with TRBJ2-7, with TRBD2 matching 10 bases. The V segment lost 2 bases and the J segment 0 bases; nucleotides outside the gene matches: 4. CDR3 size: 16 residues. Germline assignment: CDR1 LGHNA and CDR2 YNFKEQ. CDR3 sequence reads: CASSQPSGGASYEQYF. The DNA for the CDR3 is TGTGCCAGCAGCCAACCCAGCGGGGGGGCCTCCTACGAGCAGTACTTC.